Reported below is one T cell receptor beta chain. Its antigen target is currently unknown. No base quality values were provided; no much bigger clone lies one nucleotide off. The data are from a study of blood T cell repertoires in COVID-19 (dated by TCRdb to about 2020). Context from the whole study: Samples from collaborators originated in the United States, Italy and Spain and spanned both the acute and convalescent phases of COVID-19. Subjects who had been exposed to COVID-19, were actively infected with it, or had recovered from it provided the deeply sampled blood TCRbeta repertoires that made up the dataset. The material from the prospective study consisted of cDNA or gDNA derived from T cells, B-cell-depleted T cells, or PBMCs. The samples were drawn from two sources: the first 160 participants of the ongoing ImmuneRACE study, and 1,200 or so subjects contributed by 6 global collaborators. Nearly every sample came with metadata listing a de-identified subject ID, COVID-19 status, age in years and sex. Where available, HLA class I and class II types were taken from metadata supplied by the sample provider and were not determined by assay-based typing. The repertoires were released in a freely available public database meant as a resource for research on the immune response to SARS-CoV-2.

Overall results and qualifications from the work: How much clinical and demographic metadata was included differed by source and by participant, and the metadata was provided uncurated.

TCRbeta CDR3 regions were amplified from genomic DNA by means of the immunoSEQ Assay, a bias-controlled multiplex PCR. The authors' analysis ran thus. Nucleated cell counts per sample were estimated from amplification of reference gene primers within the assay. Sequence reads were collapsed and filtered to measure the absolute abundance of every unique TCRbeta CDR3 rearrangement. For each sample, productive Simpson clonality was calculated as the square root of Simpson's diversity index over productive rearrangements. What TCRdb holds here is the immuneACCESS table cut down to in-frame rearrangements. Part of the clones is not present; checked against another copy, under half of the missing clones reflect an unresolved V gene, and the others are unexplained. D and trimming come from the DNA, and the V and J calls and clone size come from that table. The sample table contains 92,000 or so clones; only one count was recorded for 55% to 75% of them. Approximately 15% of the sample belongs to the ten largest clones.

Each collaborating institution followed its own protocols to collect whole blood in K2EDTA tubes. For TCRbeta analysis, collaborators shipped samples in one of three forms: frozen whole blood, isolated PBMCs, or DNA extracted from either of those sample types. The source material was peripheral blood. The sequence derives from a woman older than 75 with acute or convalescent COVID-19.

The CDR3 region reads CASATGSTDTQYF. The sequence in DNA is TGTGCCAGCGCAACGGGGAGCACAGATACGCAGTATTTT. The sequence joins TRBV27 to TRBJ2-3; matching of 5 bases hints at TRBD2 as the D gene. From the cysteine through the phenylalanine, the CDR3 covers 13 amino acids. Kept here is only the CDR3 DNA, which spans 39 bases and is read in frame from base 1. From the germline V gene (reference sequence), CDR1 is MNHEY and CDR2 is SMNVEV. Trimming takes 8 bases from V and 0 bases from J, and the germline ends sit 9 bases apart.